These T cell receptor beta chains were read from a single sample in a study of T-cell reconstitution after alpha-beta-depleted transplantation in children. Using its own MiXCR run on the PCR reads, TCRdb lists one record per CDR3 protein. Of about 230,000 distinct CDR3 sequences in the sample, approximately 9.7% are singletons; the top ten hold about 4.8%. The input for sequencing was PBMCs from the stem cell graft donor, taken from the stem cell graft. The receptors were gathered from a human donor who donated a stem cell graft to a child with SCID. The CDR3 runs from the conserved cysteine through the conserved F or W. D genes are given only for firm matches. For some rows the clone size is stated as once, few or many, or as a class when expanded; others skip it.

>.|many|TRBJ2-1|TRBV7-2
TGTGCCAGCAGCTTAGACCCGGGGAGTTACAATGAGCAGTTCTTC
CASSLDPGSYNEQFF
>.|many|TRBJ2-5|TRBV10-3
TGTGCCATCAGTGAGGGCACAGCTAAAGAGACCCAGTACTTC
CAISEGTAKETQYF
>.|many|TRBJ2-3|TRBV6-5
TGTGCCAGCAGTTACTCATGGGACGGATCCACAGATACGCAGTATTTT
CASSYSWDGSTDTQYF
>.|many|TRBJ2-3|TRBV9
TGTGCCAGCAGCGTTGCCTCACAGGCTACAGATACGCAGTATTTT
CASSVASQATDTQYF
>TRBD2|many|TRBJ2-1|TRBV10-3
TGTGCCATCAGTCGGACCAGCGGGGGGGCAAATGAGCAGTTCTTC
CAISRTSGGANEQFF
>.|many|TRBJ2-1|TRBV18
TGTGCCAGCTCACCACAATCCAGGGGGGATGAGCAGTTCTTC
CASSPQSRGDEQFF
>TRBD2|few|TRBJ2-2|TRBV18
TGTGCCAGCTCACCGGCCTTACTAGCGGCACATAACACCGGGGAGCTGTTTTTT
CASSPALLAAHNTGELFF
>.|many|TRBJ1-5|TRBV20-1
TGCAGTGCTAGTGGCGGGATAGGGGGTACTCAGCCCCAGCATTTT
CSASGGIGGTQPQHF
>TRBD1|few|TRBJ2-6|TRBV5-1
TGCGCCAGCAGCAAGTCGGGACAGGGGGCCTCGGGGGCCAACGTCCTGACTTTC
CASSKSGQGASGANVLTF
>.|.|TRBJ2-3|TRBV7-3
TGTGCCAGCAGCCCTTCGTCGGACAGAAATACGCAGTATTTT
CASSPSSDRNTQYF
>TRBD1|many|TRBJ2-1|TRBV5-1
TGCGCCAGCACCGCAGGGGACAGCCGGTATGAGCAGTTCTTC
CASTAGDSRYEQFF
>TRBD1|many|TRBJ1-1|TRBV5-1
TGCGCCAGCAGCTTGTTTGGGGACACAGGGGACACTGAAGCTTTCTTT
CASSLFGDTGDTEAFF
>TRBD1|many|TRBJ2-7|TRBV4-2
TGTGCCAGCAGCGATGGACAGGGTCCGTACGAGCAGTACTTC
CASSDGQGPYEQYF
>.|many|TRBJ1-3|TRBV7-9
TGTGCCACCCTTGGGAGGGACTCTGGAAACACCATATATTTT
CATLGRDSGNTIYF
>.|many|TRBJ1-2|TRBV6-1
TGTGCCAGCAGTAGCTCTTTCGCTAACTATGGCTACACCTTC
CASSSSFANYGYTF
>.|many|TRBJ2-1|TRBV6-6
TGTGCCAGCAGTTACGGTCTAGACAATGAGCAGTTCTTC
CASSYGLDNEQFF